The entry below gives a single T cell receptor beta chain sequence along with its context. The data were taken from a study of blood T cell repertoires in COVID-19. Study details: Samples of COVID-19 (acute and convalescent) were obtained from the United States, Italy and Spain. The cDNA or gDNA used as material had been derived from T cells, B-cell-depleted T cells, or PBMCs.

V lost 4 bases, J lost 1 base, and 11 bases lay in between. CDR1 is SGDLS and CDR2 is YYNGEE in the germline V gene. This CDR3 region has 14 residues. Seattle researchers signed up patients amid active infection and tracked them longitudinally. In the authors' methods: From reference gene primer amplification, estimates of nucleated cell counts were derived. Method: immunoSEQ multiplex PCR; TCRdb's copy keeps in-frame clones and lacks some. The D gene and trimming were derived from the DNA, and the V and J assignments and clone size from that table. The sample carries around 280,000 clones, 88% recorded once.

The clonotype originates from a woman in her twenties or thirties with COVID-19, enrolled during active disease. This chain links TRBV9 with TRBJ2-5; D is possibly TRBD1 (5 bases). Material: peripheral blood. The CDR3 reads CASSTGHFQETQYF. In DNA, the CDR3 is TGTGCCAGCAGCACCGGACACTTCCAAGAGACCCAGTACTTC. The full variable domain, completed using reference TRBV9 and TRBJ2-5, is DSGVTQTPKHLITATGQRVTLRCSPRSGDLSVYWYQQSLDQGLQFLIQYYNGEERAKGNILERFSAQQFPDLHSELNLSSLELGDSALYFCASSTGHFQETQYFGPGTRLLVL.